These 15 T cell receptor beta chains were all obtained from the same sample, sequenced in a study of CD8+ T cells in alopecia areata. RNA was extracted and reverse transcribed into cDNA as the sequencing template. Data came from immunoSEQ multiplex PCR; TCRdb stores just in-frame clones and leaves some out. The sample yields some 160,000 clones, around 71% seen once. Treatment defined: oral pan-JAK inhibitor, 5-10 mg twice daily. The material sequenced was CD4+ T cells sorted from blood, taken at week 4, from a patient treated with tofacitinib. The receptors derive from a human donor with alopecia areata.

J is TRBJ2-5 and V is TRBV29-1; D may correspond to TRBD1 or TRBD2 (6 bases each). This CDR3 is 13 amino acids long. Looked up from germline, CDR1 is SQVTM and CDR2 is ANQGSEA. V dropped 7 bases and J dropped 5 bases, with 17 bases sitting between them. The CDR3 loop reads CSAVRGDGETQYF. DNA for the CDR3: TGCAGCGCCGTAAGGGGGGATGGGGAGACCCAGTACTTC.

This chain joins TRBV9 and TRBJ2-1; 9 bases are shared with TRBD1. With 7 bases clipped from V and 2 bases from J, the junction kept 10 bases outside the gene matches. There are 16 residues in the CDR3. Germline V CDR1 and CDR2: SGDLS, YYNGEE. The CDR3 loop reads CASGPWTGVTYNEQFF. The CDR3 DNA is TGTGCCAGCGGCCCCTGGACAGGGGTCACCTACAATGAGCAGTTCTTC. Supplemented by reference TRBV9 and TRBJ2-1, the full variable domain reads DSGVTQTPKHLITATGQRVTLRCSPRSGDLSVYWYQQSLDQGLQFLIQYYNGEERAKGNILERFSAQQFPDLHSELNLSSLELGDSALYFCASGPWTGVTYNEQFFGPGTRLTVL.

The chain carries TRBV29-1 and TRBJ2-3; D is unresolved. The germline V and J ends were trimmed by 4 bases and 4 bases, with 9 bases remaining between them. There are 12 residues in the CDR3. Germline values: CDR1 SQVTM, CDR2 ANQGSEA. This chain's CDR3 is CSVAYLADTQYF. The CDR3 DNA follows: TGCAGCGTTGCATATCTGGCAGATACGCAGTATTTT.

DNA for the CDR3: TGTGCCTGGAGTGTACGAGTTGGGAGTCGCACTGAAGCTTTCTTT. The encoded protein is CAWSVRVGSRTEAFF. The J gene is TRBJ1-1, the V gene TRBV30; D ambiguous. This CDR3 is built from 15 residues. The V gene's germline CDR1 is GTSNPN and CDR2 SVGIG (reference sequence). V was trimmed by 0 bases and J by 4 bases, leaving 15 bases between them.

CDR3 sequence: CATSGAPRGSNSPLHF. The CDR3 DNA reads TGTGCCACCAGCGGAGCCCCCAGGGGAAGCAATTCACCCCTCCACTTT. This chain joins TRBV15 and TRBJ1-6, with D tentatively TRBD1 (6 bases). The CDR3 is made up of 16 amino acids. Germline CDR1 and CDR2: LNHNV and YYDKDF (reference sequence). V lost 5 bases, J lost 7 bases, and 18 bases lay in between.

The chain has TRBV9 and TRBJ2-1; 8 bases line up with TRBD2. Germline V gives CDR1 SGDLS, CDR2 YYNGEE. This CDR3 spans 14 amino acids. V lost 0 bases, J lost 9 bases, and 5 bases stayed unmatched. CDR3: CASSVAGGALEQFF. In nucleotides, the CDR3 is TGTGCCAGCAGCGTAGCCGGGGGGGCCCTTGAGCAGTTCTTC.

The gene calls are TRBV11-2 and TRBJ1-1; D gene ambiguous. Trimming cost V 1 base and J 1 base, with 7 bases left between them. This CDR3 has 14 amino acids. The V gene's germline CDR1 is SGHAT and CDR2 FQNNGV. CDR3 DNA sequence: TGTGCCAGCAGCTTAGGGCCAGGGAACACTGAAGCTTTCTTT. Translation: CASSLGPGNTEAFF.

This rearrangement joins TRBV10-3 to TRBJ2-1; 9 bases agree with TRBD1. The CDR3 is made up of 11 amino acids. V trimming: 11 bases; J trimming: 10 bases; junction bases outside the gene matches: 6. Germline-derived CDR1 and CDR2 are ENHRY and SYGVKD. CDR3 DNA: TGTGCCGGACGGACAGGGGACGAGCAGTTCTTC. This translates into CAGRTGDEQFF.

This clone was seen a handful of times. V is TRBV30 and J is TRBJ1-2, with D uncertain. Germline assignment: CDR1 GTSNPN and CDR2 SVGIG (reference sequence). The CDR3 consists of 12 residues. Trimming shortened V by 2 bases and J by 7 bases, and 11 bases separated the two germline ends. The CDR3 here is CAWSIGFGGYTF. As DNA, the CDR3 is TGTGCCTGGAGTATCGGGTTCGGTGGCTACACCTTC.

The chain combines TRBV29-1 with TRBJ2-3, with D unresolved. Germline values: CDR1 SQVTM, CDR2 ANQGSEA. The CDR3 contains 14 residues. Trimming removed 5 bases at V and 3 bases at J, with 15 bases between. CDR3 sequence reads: CSVLGSVGTDTQYF. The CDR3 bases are TGCAGCGTTCTAGGCTCTGTAGGTACAGATACGCAGTATTTT.

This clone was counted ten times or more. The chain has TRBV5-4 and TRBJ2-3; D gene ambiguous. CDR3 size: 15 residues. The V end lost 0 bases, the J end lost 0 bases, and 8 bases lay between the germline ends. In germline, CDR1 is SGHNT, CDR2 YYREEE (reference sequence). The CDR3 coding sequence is TGTGCCAGCAGCTTGGTTCTCTCTAGCACAGATACGCAGTATTTT. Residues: CASSLVLSSTDTQYF.

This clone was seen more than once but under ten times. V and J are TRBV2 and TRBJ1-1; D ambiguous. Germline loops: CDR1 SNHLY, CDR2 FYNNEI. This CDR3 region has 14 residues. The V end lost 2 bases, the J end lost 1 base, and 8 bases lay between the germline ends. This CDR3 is CASSERWGNTEAFF. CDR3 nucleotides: TGTGCCAGCAGTGAAAGGTGGGGGAACACTGAAGCTTTCTTT.

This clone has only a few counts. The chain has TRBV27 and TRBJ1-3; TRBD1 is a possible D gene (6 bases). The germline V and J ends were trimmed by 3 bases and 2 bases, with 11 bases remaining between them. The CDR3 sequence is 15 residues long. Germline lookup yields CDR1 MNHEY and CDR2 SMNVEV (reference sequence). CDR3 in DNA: TGTGCCAGCAGTTTGGCGGGGGCCCCTGGAAACACCATATATTTT. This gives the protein CASSLAGAPGNTIYF.

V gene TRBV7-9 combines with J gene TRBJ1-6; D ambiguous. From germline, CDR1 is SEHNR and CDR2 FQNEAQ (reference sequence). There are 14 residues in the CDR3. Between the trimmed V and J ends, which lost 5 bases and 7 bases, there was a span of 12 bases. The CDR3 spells CASSLGRGNSPLHF. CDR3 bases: TGTGCCAGCAGCCTCGGGCGAGGGAATTCACCCCTCCACTTT.

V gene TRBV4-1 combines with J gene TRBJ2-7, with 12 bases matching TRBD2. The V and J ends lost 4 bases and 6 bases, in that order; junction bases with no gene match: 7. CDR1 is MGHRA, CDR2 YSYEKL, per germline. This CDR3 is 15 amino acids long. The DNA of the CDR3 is TGCGCCAGCAGCCTCCTAGCGGGGGGGATATCCGAGCAGTACTTC. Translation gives CASSLLAGGISEQYF.